Following are 16 T cell receptor beta chains from one sample sequenced in a study of blood T cell repertoires in COVID-19. The assay was immunoSEQ multiplex PCR, and TCRdb's table has in-frame clones only and misses some. The profile shows about 250,000 clones, about 80% of them singletons. Sequencing was performed on PBMCs or T cells enriched from blood (not recorded which). Source of these receptors: a man aged 45-65 years who had recovered from COVID-19.

The gene calls are TRBV3-1 (or the pseudogene TRBV3-2) and TRBJ1-6; D may be TRBD1 (5 bases). The V gene's germline CDR1 is LGHDT and CDR2 YNNKEL (reference sequence). Trimming removed 2 bases at V and 9 bases at J, with 11 bases between. The CDR3 totals 14 residues. CDR3 sequence: CASSQTRQFSPLHF. DNA of the CDR3: TGTGCCAGCAGCCAAACCAGACAGTTTTCACCCCTCCACTTT.

The chain uses TRBV29-1 and TRBJ2-2; 13 bases map to TRBD2. The CDR3 is 14 residues long. With 4 bases clipped from V and 4 bases from J, the junction kept 0 bases outside the gene matches. Germline V lookup: CDR1 SQVTM, CDR2 ANQGSEA. The CDR3 DNA is TGCAGCGTTGGGACTAGCGGGGGCACCGGGGAGCTGTTTTTT. Encoded protein: CSVGTSGGTGELFF.

V usage is TRBV5-1 and J usage is TRBJ2-7; TRBD1 might be the D (6 bases). The CDR3 extends over 14 amino acids. V was shortened by 4 bases and J by 6 bases, with 17 bases between the two germline ends. The germline CDR1 and CDR2 sequences are SGHRS and YFSETQ. The CDR3 coding sequence is TGCGCCAGCAGCCGGGACCAACAGGGACCCGAGCAGTACTTC. Its protein is CASSRDQQGPEQYF.

This clone was seen just once. The chain joins TRBV4-1 to TRBJ2-1, with 9 bases aligning to TRBD1. This CDR3 contains 18 residues. V was pared by 0 bases and J by 7 bases, with 13 bases of the junction left unmatched. Germline V gives CDR1 MGHRA, CDR2 YSYEKL. DNA of the CDR3: TGCGCCAGCAGCCAAGAGGGACAGGGAGGTCTGCGGTTGAATGAGCAGTTCTTC. It yields the protein CASSQEGQGGLRLNEQFF.

The chain employs TRBV6-5 and TRBJ2-1, with 11 bases identical to TRBD2. V lost 6 bases and J lost 4; bases outside the gene matches: 2. The CDR3 is 14 amino acids. Germline loops: CDR1 MNHEY, CDR2 SVGAGI. The CDR3 reads CASRTSGEYNEQFF. The DNA of the CDR3 is TGTGCCAGCAGGACTAGCGGGGAGTACAATGAGCAGTTCTTC.

The V gene is TRBV13, the J gene TRBJ2-7; 10 nucleotides line up with TRBD1. V lost 5 bases and J lost 0; bases outside the gene matches: 4. Germline values: CDR1 PRHDT, CDR2 FYEKMQ (reference sequence). This CDR3 has 15 residues. CDR3 amino acids: CASSGGQGSSYEQYF. The CDR3 DNA is TGTGCCAGCAGCGGGGGACAGGGGAGCTCCTACGAGCAGTACTTC.

The chain is built from TRBV12-3 or TRBV12-4 and TRBJ1-5; D gene ambiguous. V lost 4 bases and J lost 7, with 11 bases in between. This CDR3 comprises 13 residues. The CDR3 DNA is TGTGCCAGCAGTTCTTTGGCGGGACAGCCCCAGCATTTT. This gives the protein CASSSLAGQPQHF.

This chain links TRBV5-6 with TRBJ2-7, with TRBD2 identical over 9 bases. The CDR3 has 16 residues. Germline CDR1 reads SGHDT; CDR2 reads YYEEEE. Unmatched junction bases numbered 8, after V lost 0 bases and J lost 4 bases. The CDR3 DNA follows: TGTGCCAGCAGCTTGGCCGGCGGGAGGGCAAGATACGAGCAGTACTTC. This codes for CASSLAGGRARYEQYF.

The chain is built from TRBV15 and TRBJ2-3; 7 nucleotides line up with TRBD2. This CDR3 comprises 14 residues. Trimming took 5 bases from V and 6 from J; bases not matched to a gene: 8. Looked up from germline, CDR1 is LNHNV and CDR2 is YYDKDF (reference sequence). CDR3 amino acids: CATSDPGGGDTQYF. In DNA, the CDR3 is TGTGCCACCAGCGACCCTGGGGGAGGGGATACGCAGTATTTT.

The rearrangement joins TRBV25-1 to TRBJ2-3, with a weak D call TRBD2 (5 bases). Trimming cost V 4 bases and J 2 bases, with 16 bases left between them. CDR1 MGHDK and CDR2 SYGVNS come from the germline V gene. The length of the CDR3 is 16 residues. This CDR3 reads CASSGRKSRDTDTQYF. CDR3 bases: TGTGCCAGCAGTGGGAGGAAGTCAAGGGACACAGATACGCAGTATTTT.

The rearrangement links TRBV6-5 to TRBJ1-1; possibly TRBD1 for D (5 bases). The CDR3 totals 14 residues. V lost 7 bases and J lost 1, with 13 bases in between. Germline CDR1 reads MNHEY; CDR2 reads SVGAGI. The CDR3 loop reads CASKGNVKNTEAFF. The CDR3 DNA is TGTGCCAGCAAGGGGAACGTAAAGAACACTGAAGCTTTCTTT.

The chain employs TRBV24-1 and TRBJ2-2, with D unclear. The CDR3 has 14 residues. Germline lookup yields CDR1 KGHDR and CDR2 SFDVKD. The germline V and J ends were trimmed by 4 bases and 1 base, with 6 bases remaining between them. DNA for the CDR3: TGTGCCACCAGTGAAGGAGTGAACACCGGGGAGCTGTTTTTT. Residues: CATSEGVNTGELFF.

V usage is TRBV30 and J usage is TRBJ2-2, with no clear D. Trimming removed 0 bases at V and 12 bases at J, with 11 bases between. The CDR3 is 12 amino acids. CDR1 is GTSNPN and CDR2 is SVGIG in the germline V gene (reference sequence). CDR3 sequence: CAWSVAPPKLFF. The DNA of the CDR3 is TGTGCCTGGAGTGTAGCCCCTCCCAAGCTGTTTTTT.

The V and J genes are TRBV29-1 and TRBJ1-1; D gene unclear. Per the germline V gene, CDR1 is SQVTM and CDR2 is ANQGSEA. The V gene lost 3 bases and the J gene lost 0 bases, with 5 bases spanning the gap. This CDR3 is built from 12 residues. The CDR3 sequence is CSVDSVNTEAFF. Written as DNA, the CDR3 is TGCAGCGTTGACAGCGTGAACACTGAAGCTTTCTTT.

V is TRBV5-5 and J is TRBJ2-1; D might be TRBD1 (6 bases). CDR1 SGHKS and CDR2 YYEKEE come from the germline V gene (reference sequence). V gave up 6 bases and J gave up 7 bases, with 20 bases separating them. The CDR3 extends over 15 amino acids. The DNA for the CDR3 is TGTGCCAGCACCGAACGACCCCAGGGGATAAATGAGCAGTTCTTC. It encodes CASTERPQGINEQFF.

The genes are TRBV5-4 and TRBJ2-3; 8 bases are shared with TRBD2. The length of the CDR3 is 15 residues. With 4 bases clipped from V and 5 bases from J, the junction kept 9 bases outside the gene matches. Germline CDR1 is SGHNT and CDR2 is YYREEE (reference sequence). The CDR3 coding sequence is TGTGCCAGCAGCCATAGCGGGGCCCGGGGAGATACGCAGTATTTT. Amino acids: CASSHSGARGDTQYF. The full variable domain, completed using reference TRBV5-4 and TRBJ2-3, is ETGVTQSPTHLIKTRGQQVTLRCSSQSGHNTVSWYQQALGQGPQFIFQYYREEENGRGNFPPRFSGLQFPNYSSELNVNALELDDSALYLCASSHSGARGDTQYFGPGTRLTVL.